The 7 T cell receptor beta chains given below trace back to one sample, sequenced in a study of blood T cell repertoires in COVID-19. TCRdb keeps only in-frame clones here, not all; method: immunoSEQ multiplex PCR. The table includes about 260,000 clones, approximately 80% detected once. Sample: peripheral blood. These receptors were obtained from a man between 60 and 75 years old with acute or convalescent COVID-19.

The chain carries TRBV19 and TRBJ2-1; TRBD2 might be the D (6 bases). This CDR3 has 14 amino acids. The V and J ends lost 7 bases and 7 bases respectively, with 17 bases between them. CDR1 and CDR2 from the germline V gene are LNHDA and SQIVND (reference sequence). The CDR3 DNA reads as TGTGCCAGTACAATGGGGCGGGGCTGGAATGAGCAGTTCTTC. This codes for CASTMGRGWNEQFF.

The chain couples TRBV2 to TRBJ2-3, with TRBD2 matching 9 bases. This CDR3 contains 15 residues. With V trimmed by 7 bases and J by 4 bases, 9 bases remained unmatched. Germline V CDR1 and CDR2: SNHLY, FYNNEI. The CDR3 sequence is CASTPRGGAPDTQYF. CDR3 DNA sequence: TGTGCCAGCACCCCACGCGGGGGGGCCCCAGATACGCAGTATTTT. The full variable domain, in which reference TRBV2 and TRBJ2-3 provide the parts outside the CDR3, is EPEVTQTPSHQVTQMGQEVILRCVPISNHLYFYWYRQILGQKVEFLVSFYNNEISEKSEIFDDQFSVERPDGSNFTLKIRSTKLEDSAMYFCASTPRGGAPDTQYFGPGTRLTVL.

This clone was recorded a few times. The same CDR3 is also encoded by other DNA sequences in this sample. The V gene is TRBV2, the J gene TRBJ2-7; TRBD1 is a possible D gene (5 bases). This CDR3 comprises 12 residues. Germline lookup yields CDR1 SNHLY and CDR2 FYNNEI. Trimming removed 6 bases from V and 0 bases from J, with 6 bases in between. The CDR3 reads CASRGDSYEQYF. CDR3 sequence (DNA): TGTGCCAGCAGAGGGGACTCCTACGAGCAGTACTTC. Looking up the rest from reference TRBV2 and TRBJ2-7 gives the full variable domain: EPEVTQTPSHQVTQMGQEVILRCVPISNHLYFYWYRQILGQKVEFLVSFYNNEISEKSEIFDDQFSVERPDGSNFTLKIRSTKLEDSAMYFCASRGDSYEQYFGPGTRLTVT.

This chain uses TRBV10-3 with TRBJ2-2; maybe TRBD1 (5 bases). The CDR3 spans 18 residues. V was shortened by 7 bases and J by 4 bases, with 25 bases between the two germline ends. The germline gives CDR1 ENHRY, CDR2 SYGVKD. The CDR3 region has the DNA TGTGCCATCACTGCCGGGCGCTTAAGACTGGGGCCCACCGGGGAGCTGTTTTTT. It is translated as CAITAGRLRLGPTGELFF.

The V call is TRBV28, the J call TRBJ2-1, with D maybe TRBD1 (8 bases). Trimming removed 5 bases at V and 7 bases at J, with 18 bases between. The CDR3 is made up of 15 amino acids. Germline assignment: CDR1 MDHEN and CDR2 SYDVKM. CDR3 in amino acids: CASSLTGGGSNEQFF. CDR3 sequence (DNA): TGTGCCAGCAGTCTCACAGGGGGGGGGTCGAATGAGCAGTTCTTC.

This rearrangement joins TRBV3-1 (or the pseudogene TRBV3-2) to TRBJ2-3, with a possible D match to TRBD2 (6 bases). The length of the CDR3 is 17 residues. With 4 bases removed from V and 2 bases from J, the gap between germline ends came to 19 bases. The germline V gene has CDR1 LGHDT and CDR2 YNNKEL (reference sequence). The CDR3 DNA reads as TGTGCCAGCAGCCCCTACACCCCCCAGCGGGCCACAGATACGCAGTATTTT. It is translated as CASSPYTPQRATDTQYF.

This chain's CDR3 is CASSLQGTTGANVLTF. CDR3 nucleotides: TGTGCCAGCAGCTTGCAGGGGACAACTGGGGCCAACGTCCTGACTTTC. The gene calls are TRBV7-2 and TRBJ2-6; the D gene is possibly TRBD1 (6 bases). The CDR3 runs 16 residues. Trimming took off 3 bases at V and 2 bases at J, with 11 bases between the two ends. Per the germline V gene, CDR1 is SGHTA and CDR2 is FQGNSA.